This T cell receptor (beta chain) derives from a study of beta chain features in type 1 diabetes. Study findings and constraints: In every one of the four CD4+ subsets, TCRB CDR3s were moderately but significantly shorter in Type 1 diabetes patients.

This clone was recorded a few times. The antigen is not known. Isolated RNA was reverse transcribed in full, so expressed TCRB transcripts were sequenced. Generated by immunoSEQ multiplex PCR, the TCRdb table keeps only in-frame clones and is missing some. This table holds about 710,000 clones, 11% to 15% found once. Trimming removed 7 bases from V and 8 bases from J; junction bases left unmatched: 12. This CDR3 region has 16 residues. CDR1 and CDR2 from the germline V gene are LGHNT and FRNRAP. The chain is built from TRBV12-5 and TRBJ2-1; 12 bases line up with TRBD2. The source material was naive CD4+ T cells from blood. This clonotype originated in a man between 18 and 29 years old with type 1 diabetes. The CDR3 protein is CASALGLAGGVYEQFF. As DNA, the CDR3 is TGTGCTAGTGCCCTGGGGCTAGCGGGGGGGGTTTATGAGCAGTTCTTC.